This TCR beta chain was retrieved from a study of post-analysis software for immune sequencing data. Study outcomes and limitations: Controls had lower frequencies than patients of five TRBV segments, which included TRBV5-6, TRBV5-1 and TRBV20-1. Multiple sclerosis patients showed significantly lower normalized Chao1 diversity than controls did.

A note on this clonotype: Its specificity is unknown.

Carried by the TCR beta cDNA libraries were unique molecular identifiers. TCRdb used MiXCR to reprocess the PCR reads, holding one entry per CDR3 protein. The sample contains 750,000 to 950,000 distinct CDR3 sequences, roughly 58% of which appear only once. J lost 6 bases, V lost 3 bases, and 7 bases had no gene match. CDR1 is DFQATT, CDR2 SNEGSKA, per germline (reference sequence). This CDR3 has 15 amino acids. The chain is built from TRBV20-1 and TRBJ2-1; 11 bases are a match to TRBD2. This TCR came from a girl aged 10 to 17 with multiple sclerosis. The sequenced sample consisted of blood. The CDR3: CSASGGTSGANEQFF. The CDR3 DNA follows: TGCAGTGCTAGCGGTGGGACTAGCGGTGCCAATGAGCAGTTCTTC.